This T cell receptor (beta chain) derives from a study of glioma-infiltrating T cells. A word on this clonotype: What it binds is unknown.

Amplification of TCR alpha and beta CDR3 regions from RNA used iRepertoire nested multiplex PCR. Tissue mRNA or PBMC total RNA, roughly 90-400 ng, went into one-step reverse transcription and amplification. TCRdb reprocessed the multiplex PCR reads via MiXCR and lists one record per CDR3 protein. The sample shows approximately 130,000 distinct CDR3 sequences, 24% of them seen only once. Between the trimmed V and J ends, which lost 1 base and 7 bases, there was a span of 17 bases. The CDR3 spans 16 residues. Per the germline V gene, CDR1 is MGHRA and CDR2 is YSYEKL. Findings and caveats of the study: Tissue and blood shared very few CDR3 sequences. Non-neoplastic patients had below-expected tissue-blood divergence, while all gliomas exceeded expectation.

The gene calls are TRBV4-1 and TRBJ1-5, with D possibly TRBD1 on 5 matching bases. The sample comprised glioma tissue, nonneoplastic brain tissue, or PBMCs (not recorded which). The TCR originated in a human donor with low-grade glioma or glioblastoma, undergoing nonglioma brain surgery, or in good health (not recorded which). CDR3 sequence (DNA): TGCGCCAGCAGCCAAGGGCTTCAGGGAAGAGGACAGCCCCAGCATTTT. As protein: CASSQGLQGRGQPQHF.